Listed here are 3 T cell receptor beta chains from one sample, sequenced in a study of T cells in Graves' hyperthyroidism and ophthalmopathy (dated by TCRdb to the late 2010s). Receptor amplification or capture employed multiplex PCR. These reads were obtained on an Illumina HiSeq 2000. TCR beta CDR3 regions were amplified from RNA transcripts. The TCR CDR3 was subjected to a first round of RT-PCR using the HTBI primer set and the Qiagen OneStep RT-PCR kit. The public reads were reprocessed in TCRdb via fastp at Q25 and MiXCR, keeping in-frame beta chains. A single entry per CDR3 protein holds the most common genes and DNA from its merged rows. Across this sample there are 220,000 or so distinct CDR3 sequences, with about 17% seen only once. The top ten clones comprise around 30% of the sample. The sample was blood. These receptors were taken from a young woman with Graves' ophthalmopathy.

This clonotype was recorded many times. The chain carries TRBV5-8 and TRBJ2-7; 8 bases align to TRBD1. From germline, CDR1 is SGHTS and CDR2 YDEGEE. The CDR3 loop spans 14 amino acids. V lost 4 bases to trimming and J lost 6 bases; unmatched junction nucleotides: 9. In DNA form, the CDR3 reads TGTGCCAGCAGCGTAAGGGACAGGTCGGCCGAGCAGTACTTC. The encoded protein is CASSVRDRSAEQYF.

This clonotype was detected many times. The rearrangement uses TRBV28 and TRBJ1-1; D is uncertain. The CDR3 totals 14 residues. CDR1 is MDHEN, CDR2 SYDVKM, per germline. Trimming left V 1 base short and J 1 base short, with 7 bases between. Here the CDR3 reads CASSLSGQNTEAFF. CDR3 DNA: TGTGCCAGCAGTTTATCAGGCCAGAACACTGAAGCTTTCTTT. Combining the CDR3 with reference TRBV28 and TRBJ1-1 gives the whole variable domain DVKVTQSSRYLVKRTGEKVFLECVQDMDHENMFWYRQDPGLGLRLIYFSYDVKMKEKGDIPEGYSVSREKKERFSLILESASTNQTSMYLCASSLSGQNTEAFFGQGTRLTVV.

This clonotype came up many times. CDR3 nucleotide sequence: TGTGCCAGCAGTGGATACGGGAGGTTCAAAAACATTCAGTACTTC. It yields the protein CASSGYGRFKNIQYF. The rearrangement uses TRBV6-1 and TRBJ2-4; TRBD2 matches 7 bases. The ends lost 4 bases at V and 3 bases at J; junction bases unmatched: 6. Per germline, CDR1 MNHNS and CDR2 SASEGT. The CDR3 extends over 15 amino acids.